A selection of T cell receptor beta chains follows, all from one sample in a study of identical twins. Via MiXCR, TCRdb re-called the 5' RACE reads, giving one row per CDR3 protein. The sample lists roughly 220,000 distinct CDR3 sequences, 5.5% to 7.5% occurring once. This sample also belongs to another study, concerning T cells expressing NK-cell markers.

Sequencing was performed on CD8+ T cells sorted from blood. The receptors here all came from a woman younger than 30 in good health. Both conserved end residues are part of each CDR3. Expanded clones get a size class; other rows say once, few or many, or leave the size out.

>TRBV28|TRBJ2-7|.
CASSLVGLAEVPYEQYF
>TRBV29-1|TRBJ2-5|.
CSGRQGQETQYF
>TRBV6-4|TRBJ1-1|.
CASSDAANTEAFF
>TRBV3-1|TRBJ2-2|few
CASSLPFGAGELFF
>TRBV5-6|TRBJ2-2|few
CASSSGPRENTGELFF
>TRBV12-1|TRBJ1-1|few
CASSSSRRFEAFF
>TRBV20-1|TRBJ1-2|few
CSARDRSSYGYTF
>TRBV20-1|TRBJ2-3|many
CSAPLAGQGVTDTQYF
>TRBV20-1|TRBJ2-2|.
CSAPLWDRANTGELFF
>TRBV9|TRBJ2-3|.
CASSVFGGADTQYF
>TRBV20-1|TRBJ1-3|medium-sized
CSARLYGGQLSGNTIYF
>TRBV6-1|TRBJ2-1|.
CASKLTPTWRVDNEQFF
>TRBV7-9|TRBJ2-2|.
CASSWTVGQEPTGELFF
>TRBV9|TRBJ2-1|.
CASSVGRADNEQFF
>TRBV9|TRBJ1-1|many
CASSVSLIPQTGPVTEAFF
>TRBV29-1|TRBJ2-1|few
CSVGTTAGGINEQFF
>TRBV10-2|TRBJ2-7|many
CASSESRNSGPLFYEQYF
>TRBV5-1|TRBJ2-3|few
CASSLLAGAGTDTQYF
>TRBV7-8|TRBJ2-1|few
CASSLAGLNEQFF
>TRBV3-1|TRBJ2-1|few
CASSQEPINEQFF
>TRBV19|TRBJ2-1|many
CASSAGSGNEQFF
>TRBV6-2/TRBV6-3|TRBJ2-7|many
CASSPRPGEQYF
>TRBV5-5|TRBJ1-2|many
CASSLVEITLANYGYTF
>TRBV24-1|TRBJ2-1|.
CATSDYAGGNYNEQFF
>TRBV6-1|TRBJ2-1|.
CASRRRGTPNSNEQFF
>TRBV9|TRBJ1-4|few
CASSAISGSWEKLFF
>TRBV14|TRBJ1-1|.
CASSRVMGAEAFF
>TRBV9|TRBJ2-1|many
CASSSSTRANEQFF
>TRBV12-5|TRBJ1-1|.
CASGDSYEAFF
>TRBV15|TRBJ2-1|few
CATSPGQRQFF
>TRBV6-2/TRBV6-3|TRBJ2-7|.
CASSRPGQSDHEQYF
>TRBV12-3/TRBV12-4|TRBJ2-2|many
CASIGLARTGELFF
>TRBV12-3/TRBV12-4|TRBJ2-3|many
CASSADTDTQYF
>TRBV20-1|TRBJ2-3|few
CSAPIGAGHYTQYF
>TRBV7-9|TRBJ2-1|.
CASSSDPGSVNEQFF
>TRBV7-6|TRBJ2-3|many
CASSLGVTDTQYF
>TRBV29-1|TRBJ2-1|many
CSVLENEQFF
>TRBV7-6|TRBJ1-6|.
CASSATGTGHSPLHF
>TRBV27|TRBJ2-7|few
CASSSPFVQYF
>TRBV12-3/TRBV12-4|TRBJ2-1|few
CASKGSEQFF
>TRBV12-3/TRBV12-4|TRBJ1-1|few
CASSLDTAGDTEAFF
>TRBV19|TRBJ2-1|.
CASSMGERYNEQFF
>TRBV7-8|TRBJ2-5|.
CASGYRDGQETQYF
>TRBV10-3|TRBJ2-1|.
CAISPPSYNEQFF
>TRBV9|TRBJ1-3|few
CASSEQGAGNTIYF
>TRBV27|TRBJ2-1|.
CASGTSDYNEQFF
>TRBV15|TRBJ2-7|few
CATSRDRQGVSYEQYF
>TRBV5-1|TRBJ1-2|many
CASSPLTGILYGYTF
>TRBV27|TRBJ1-5|many
CASSKYSNQPQHF
>TRBV6-2/TRBV6-3|.|.
CASSYGTSGSSSYNEQYF
>TRBV14|TRBJ1-1|.
CASSQGGGYMNTEAFF
>TRBV20-1|TRBJ1-6|many
CSARDRWGQDNSPLHF
>TRBV12-3/TRBV12-4|TRBJ1-2|.
CASSFTDSDYTF
>TRBV12-5|TRBJ2-7|many
CASGGTGTGSYEQYF
>TRBV7-9|TRBJ2-7|many
CASSPTTGENSYEQYF
>TRBV6-5|TRBJ2-4|few
CASSYSIGGVDIQYF
>TRBV2|TRBJ2-5|.
CASSEDANPEETQYF
>TRBV20-1|TRBJ2-7|.
CSARDLSGAGPYEQYF
>TRBV5-1|TRBJ2-1|many
CASSLGPSGANEQFF